The 15 T cell receptor beta chains below come from one sample, sequenced in a study of blood T cell repertoires in COVID-19. Here immunoSEQ multiplex PCR was the method, and the copy in TCRdb shows in-frame clones only, minus some. The sample consists of under 70,000 clones, 84% of them appearing once. The sequenced material came from peripheral blood. The receptor set was obtained from a woman older than 75 with acute or convalescent COVID-19.

The chain carries TRBV3-1 (or the pseudogene TRBV3-2) and TRBJ1-3; D not certain. There are 15 residues in the CDR3. Per germline, CDR1 LGHDT and CDR2 YNNKEL (reference sequence). V lost 0 bases to trimming and J lost 2 bases, with 8 bases between them. The CDR3 region is CASSQEKLTGNTIYF. The CDR3 DNA reads as TGTGCCAGCAGCCAAGAGAAGCTAACTGGAAACACCATATATTTT.

The rearrangement links TRBV5-1 to TRBJ1-1; D not resolved. Germline lookup yields CDR1 SGHRS and CDR2 YFSETQ. The CDR3 runs to 13 residues. Trimming took 4 bases from V and 0 from J, leaving 7 bases between them. The CDR3 loop is CASSPRVNTEAFF. In DNA form, the CDR3 reads TGCGCCAGCAGCCCACGGGTGAACACTGAAGCTTTCTTT.

CDR3 nucleotides: TGTGCCAGCAGATACGACAGTGCAAACACTGAAGCTTTCTTT. It codes for CASRYDSANTEAFF. The rearrangement links TRBV6-6 to TRBJ1-1, with D possibly matching TRBD1 (5 bases). The CDR3 covers 14 residues. From germline, CDR1 is MNHNY and CDR2 SVGAGI (reference sequence). Trimming pared 6 bases from V and 2 bases from J, leaving 13 bases between.

Of note for this clone: Other DNA sequences from this sample encode an identical CDR3 as well. The chain couples TRBV6-5 to TRBJ2-5, with 9 positions matching TRBD2. Germline trimming cut 8 bases from V and 5 bases from J; bases unmatched to any gene: 9. This CDR3 contains 14 residues. Germline CDR1 reads MNHEY; CDR2 reads SVGAGI. The CDR3 region has the DNA TGTGCCAGCGGGTTGGCGGGGGGGAGGGAGACCCAGTACTTC. Protein product: CASGLAGGRETQYF.

V usage is TRBV11-2 and J usage is TRBJ1-2; maybe TRBD1 (5 bases). V was pared by 5 bases and J by 4 bases, with 14 bases between. Germline lookup yields CDR1 SGHAT and CDR2 FQNNGV. This CDR3 region has 14 residues. The CDR3 is CASSPTGRIYGYTF. DNA for the CDR3: TGTGCCAGCAGCCCTACAGGACGGATCTATGGCTACACCTTC.

This chain connects TRBV19 to TRBJ1-5; maybe TRBD1 (5 bases). The germline V and J ends were trimmed by 6 bases and 1 base, with 10 bases remaining between them. Germline V gene lookup returns CDR1 LNHDA and CDR2 SQIVND (reference sequence). The CDR3 consists of 14 residues. In DNA form, the CDR3 reads TGTGCCAGTAGGTACGGGGGAAGCAATCAGCCCCAGCATTTT. It codes for CASRYGGSNQPQHF.

V and J are TRBV5-1 and TRBJ1-1; TRBD1 matches 9 bases. The CDR3 has 16 amino acids. Germline V gives CDR1 SGHRS, CDR2 YFSETQ. V shed 3 bases and J 4 bases; nucleotides not matched to a gene: 10. Written as DNA, the CDR3 is TGCGCCAGCAGCTCACAGGGGGCCGGCGTGGGCACTGAAGCTTTCTTT. Its translation: CASSSQGAGVGTEAFF.

CDR3 in DNA: TGTGCCAGCTCATCCGGGACAGGGCTCTACGAGCAGTACTTC. It translates to CASSSGTGLYEQYF. V gene TRBV18 combines with J gene TRBJ2-7; 9 nucleotides match TRBD1. The CDR3 consists of 14 residues. V lost 5 bases, J lost 3 bases, and 5 bases stayed unmatched. Germline CDR1 is KGHSH and CDR2 is LQKENI. Based on the CDR3 plus reference TRBV18 and TRBJ2-7, the full variable domain is NAGVMQNPRHLVRRRGQEARLRCSPMKGHSHVYWYRQLPEEGLKFMVYLQKENIIDESGMPKERFSAEFPKEGPSILRIQQVVRGDSAAYFCASSSGTGLYEQYFGPGTRLTVT.

The chain combines TRBV7-9 with TRBJ2-2; 12 positions agree with TRBD1. The germline CDR1 and CDR2 sequences are SEHNR and FQNEAQ (reference sequence). The CDR3 consists of 16 residues. V was pared by 7 bases and J by 6 bases, with 9 bases of the junction left unmatched. The CDR3 is CASTPPGQGASGELFF. The CDR3 DNA sequence: TGTGCCAGCACCCCGCCGGGACAGGGGGCCTCCGGGGAGCTGTTTTTT.

The chain employs TRBV9 and TRBJ1-2, with a tentative D call TRBD1 (5 bases). This CDR3 has 16 amino acids. V was pared by 1 base and J by 3 bases, with 16 bases between. Germline-derived CDR1 and CDR2 are SGDLS and YYNGEE. The DNA for the CDR3 is TGTGCCAGCAGCGTAAGATACGACAGCCCAGACTATGGCTACACCTTC. Its translation: CASSVRYDSPDYGYTF.

The chain combines TRBV5-1 with TRBJ2-3, with 8 bases that match TRBD1. Germline assignment: CDR1 SGHRS and CDR2 YFSETQ. V lost 0 bases and J lost 3; bases outside the gene matches: 3. This CDR3 has 15 amino acids. The DNA for the CDR3 is TGCGCCAGCAGCTTGGCAGGGGGCTGGACAGATACGCAGTATTTT. Protein: CASSLAGGWTDTQYF.

The chain combines TRBV7-9 with TRBJ1-2, with 9 bases aligning to TRBD1. CDR3 size: 17 residues. Germline V CDR1 and CDR2: SEHNR, FQNEAQ (reference sequence). V lost 5 bases to trimming and J lost 8 bases; unmatched junction nucleotides: 18. The CDR3 DNA reads TGTGCCAGCAGCCCCAAAGGCACAGGGGGCTCCTCAGGAGGCTACACCTTC. Amino acids: CASSPKGTGGSSGGYTF.

The gene calls are TRBV19 and TRBJ1-5, with D uncertain. The CDR3 contains 13 residues. The V end lost 6 bases, the J end lost 8 bases, and 14 bases lay between the germline ends. Germline V CDR1 and CDR2: LNHDA, SQIVND (reference sequence). DNA of the CDR3: TGTGCCAGTAGCGCGGACCCCGGGGAGCCCCAGCATTTT. It specifies CASSADPGEPQHF.

This clone appeared a few times. The rearrangement uses TRBV5-1 and TRBJ1-2; possible D gene TRBD1, 5 bases. Germline V gene lookup returns CDR1 SGHRS and CDR2 YFSETQ. V gave up 4 bases and J gave up 8 bases, with 18 bases separating them. CDR3 length: 14 amino acids. The CDR3 sequence: CASSPDEGASGYTF. The CDR3 coding sequence is TGCGCCAGCAGCCCGGACGAAGGGGCCAGCGGCTACACCTTC.

This chain joins TRBV28 and TRBJ2-2, with 10 bases that match TRBD2. This CDR3 contains 15 residues. Germline CDR1 and CDR2: MDHEN and SYDVKM. J lost 6 bases, V lost 5 bases, and 6 bases had no gene match. CDR3 region: CASSPSGGSSGELFF. CDR3 DNA: TGTGCCAGCAGTCCTAGCGGGGGAAGCTCCGGGGAGCTGTTTTTT. The whole variable domain, remainder taken from reference TRBV28 and TRBJ2-2, is DVKVTQSSRYLVKRTGEKVFLECVQDMDHENMFWYRQDPGLGLRLIYFSYDVKMKEKGDIPEGYSVSREKKERFSLILESASTNQTSMYLCASSPSGGSSGELFFGEGSRLTVL.